These 8 T cell receptor beta chains share one sample of origin, sequenced in a study of response to subunit inactivated influenza vaccine. TCRdb ran MiXCR on the RT-PCR reads and lists one entry per CDR3 protein. The data show about 830,000 distinct CDR3 sequences, around 20% seen once. The sequenced sample was PBMCs from blood, obtained roughly 5 days after vaccination. All receptors derive from a man in his fifties or sixties who received an inactivated influenza vaccine.

This clonotype has ten or more counts. This chain connects TRBV27 to TRBJ1-5; D is perhaps TRBD1 (5 bases). CDR1 and CDR2 from the germline V gene are MNHEY and SMNVEV (reference sequence). The CDR3 spans 15 residues. The ends were cut back, 6 bases at V and 3 bases at J, with 15 bases in the middle. Here the CDR3 DNA reads TGTGCCAGCAGCCCAATCCGGGGGGACAATCAGCCCCAGCATTTT. Amino acids: CASSPIRGDNQPQHF.

The chain employs TRBV6-5 and TRBJ2-6, with unresolved D. The germline V and J ends were trimmed by 0 bases and 0 bases, with 6 bases remaining between them. The germline V gene encodes CDR1 MNHEY and CDR2 SVGAGI. The CDR3 extends over 16 amino acids. Here the CDR3 reads CASSYSLRSGANVLTF. CDR3 nucleotides: TGTGCCAGCAGTTACTCTCTGCGCTCTGGGGCCAACGTCCTGACTTTC.

This clonotype was seen a few times. The chain carries TRBV15 and TRBJ1-4; 9 positions match TRBD1. From germline, CDR1 is LNHNV and CDR2 YYDKDF (reference sequence). With 6 bases clipped from V and 8 bases from J, the junction kept 7 bases outside the gene matches. This CDR3 comprises 14 residues. The CDR3 protein is CATRLSGQGEKLFF. CDR3 DNA: TGTGCCACCAGACTTTCGGGACAGGGAGAAAAACTGTTTTTT.

This clonotype was detected many times. V usage is TRBV7-2 and J usage is TRBJ2-7, with D possibly matching TRBD2 (6 bases). The CDR3 length is 15 residues. With 6 bases removed from V and 4 bases from J, the gap between germline ends came to 19 bases. Germline CDR1 SGHTA, CDR2 FQGNSA. CDR3 sequence reads: CASSPAVAGRYEQYF. As DNA, the CDR3 is TGTGCCAGCAGTCCAGCGGTGGCGGGGCGGTACGAGCAGTACTTC.

The V and J genes are TRBV7-9 and TRBJ2-7; 7 bases align to TRBD2. Germline CDR1 is SEHNR and CDR2 is FQNEAQ (reference sequence). The CDR3 extends over 15 amino acids. With V trimmed by 2 bases and J by 5 bases, 9 bases remained unmatched. The CDR3 sequence is CASSLTFGRSDEQYF. The CDR3 DNA sequence: TGTGCCAGCAGCTTAACGTTCGGGAGGTCCGACGAGCAGTACTTC.

The chain carries TRBV4-3 and TRBJ2-3; perhaps TRBD2 as D (6 bases). The germline gives CDR1 LGHNA, CDR2 YSLEER. The CDR3 loop spans 17 amino acids. Trimming removed 3 bases at V and 4 bases at J, with 20 bases between. CDR3: CASSHSPPRRGADTQYF. In DNA, the CDR3 is TGCGCCAGCAGCCACTCCCCCCCTAGGAGGGGCGCAGATACGCAGTATTTT.

The sample holds a few counts of this clonotype. The chain is built from TRBV24-1 and TRBJ2-5, with TRBD1 as a possible D gene (6 bases). Trimming pared 2 bases from V and 5 bases from J, leaving 17 bases between. Germline CDR1 KGHDR, CDR2 SFDVKD. This CDR3 spans 16 amino acids. The CDR3 spells CATSDSSYRAGETQYF. CDR3 sequence (DNA): TGTGCCACCAGTGATTCCAGTTACAGGGCAGGGGAGACCCAGTACTTC.

The sample holds a few counts of this clonotype. The J gene is TRBJ2-1, the V gene TRBV11-2; D is tentatively TRBD1 or TRBD2 (6 bases each). The CDR3 length is 15 residues. Germline CDR1 is SGHAT and CDR2 is FQNNGV. The V end lost 6 bases, the J end lost 4 bases, and 16 bases lay between the germline ends. The CDR3 sequence is CASRDYGGRYNEQFF. The CDR3 region has the DNA TGTGCCAGCAGGGACTATGGGGGGCGATACAATGAGCAGTTCTTC.